The 9 T cell receptor beta chains below come from one sample, sequenced in a study of blood T cell repertoires in COVID-19. Some clones are missing from TCRdb's copy, which holds only in-frame ones; the method was immunoSEQ multiplex PCR. The sample consists of roughly 150,000 clones, around 82% of them appearing once. The source material was PBMCs or T cells enriched from blood (not recorded which). The origin of the receptors is a woman aged 45-59 years who had recovered from COVID-19.

The V and J genes are TRBV5-4 and TRBJ2-7, with a weak D call TRBD2 (6 bases). Trimming removed 0 bases from V and 6 bases from J, with 10 bases in between. Looked up from germline, CDR1 is SGHNT and CDR2 is YYREEE (reference sequence). The CDR3 runs to 13 residues. The CDR3 here is CASSLVGGFEQYF. The CDR3 bases are TGTGCCAGCAGCTTGGTTGGAGGGTTCGAGCAGTACTTC.

This clone showed up just a few times. The chain combines TRBV28 with TRBJ1-5; the match to TRBD1 covers 7 bases. V trimming: 6 bases; J trimming: 1 base; junction bases outside the gene matches: 6. From germline, CDR1 is MDHEN and CDR2 SYDVKM. CDR3 size: 15 residues. The CDR3 sequence: CASSPTGRSNQPQHF. Written as DNA, the CDR3 is TGTGCCAGCAGCCCGACAGGGCGAAGCAATCAGCCCCAGCATTTT.

The chain joins TRBV30 to TRBJ1-6; 7 bases fit TRBD1. Germline CDR1 is GTSNPN and CDR2 is SVGIG (reference sequence). This CDR3 region has 13 residues. V lost 0 bases, J lost 7 bases, and 0 bases stayed unmatched. The CDR3 DNA reads TGTGCCTGGAGTGTAGGGGGCAATTCACCCCTCCACTTT. It yields the protein CAWSVGGNSPLHF.

This clone was seen only once. The rearrangement joins TRBV19 to TRBJ2-6; 7 nucleotides align to TRBD2. There are 15 residues in the CDR3. Germline V gives CDR1 LNHDA, CDR2 SQIVND (reference sequence). V shed 3 bases, J shed 2 bases, and the junction held 1 base outside the gene matches. CDR3 sequence reads: CASSMGRAGANVLTF. CDR3 DNA: TGTGCCAGTAGTATGGGGAGGGCTGGGGCCAACGTCCTGACTTTC.

The CDR3 region is CASSKDSRGTEAFF. The CDR3 DNA is TGTGCCAGCAGTAAGGACAGCCGTGGCACTGAAGCTTTCTTT. V and J are TRBV28 and TRBJ1-1; tentatively, D is TRBD1 (6 bases). Deletions cut 5 bases from V and 4 bases from J, with 14 bases between. Germline V gene lookup returns CDR1 MDHEN and CDR2 SYDVKM. The CDR3 length is 14 residues.

The CDR3 DNA reads TGTGCCAGCAGCCGTACCGACAGGGGAAACACTGAAGCTTTCTTT. It specifies CASSRTDRGNTEAFF. J is TRBJ1-1 and V is TRBV25-1, with TRBD1 identical over 8 bases. V dropped 6 bases and J dropped 2; count of bases not matched to a gene: 8. CDR1 is MGHDK and CDR2 is SYGVNS in the germline V gene. The CDR3 spans 15 residues.

The chain recombines TRBV9 with TRBJ2-6; D is unclear. Germline V gene sequence: CDR1 SGDLS, CDR2 YYNGEE. V was pared by 3 bases and J by 0 bases, with 4 bases between. The CDR3 contains 14 residues. CDR3 sequence (DNA): TGTGCCAGCAGCGGTCGCTCTGGGGCCAACGTCCTGACTTTC. Translation gives CASSGRSGANVLTF.

The gene calls are TRBV9 and TRBJ2-2; 11 nucleotides agree with TRBD1. The junction had 4 bases not matched to a gene; V was cut back by 5 bases and J by 7 bases. Germline CDR1 is SGDLS and CDR2 is YYNGEE. This CDR3 spans 14 amino acids. CDR3 nucleotides: TGTGCCAGCAGGGGGACAGGGGGATACGGGGAGCTGTTTTTT. Amino acids: CASRGTGGYGELFF.

The CDR3 region has the DNA TGTGCCAGCAGTTTTTTGGGACAGGGGAACACTGAAGCTTTCTTT. Protein product: CASSFLGQGNTEAFF. The V and J genes are TRBV28 and TRBJ1-1, with 9 bases that match TRBD1. Trimming took 3 bases from V and 1 from J; bases not matched to a gene: 3. The CDR3 totals 15 residues. CDR1 MDHEN and CDR2 SYDVKM come from the germline V gene.